Each of the 25 T cell receptor beta chains below was sequenced from the same sample in a study of blood T cell repertoires in COVID-19. Libraries were prepared by immunoSEQ multiplex PCR; TCRdb keeps only in-frame clonotypes and omits some of them. This table holds tens of thousands of clones, about 90% found once. The specimen sequenced was peripheral blood. These receptors came from a human donor in a cohort sampled during active COVID-19.

Worth noting for this clone: This same CDR3 is encoded by further DNA sequences in the sample. The chain uses TRBV5-1 and TRBJ1-3; D is unclear. Trimming shortened V by 4 bases and J by 2 bases, and 7 bases separated the two germline ends. Per germline, CDR1 SGHRS and CDR2 YFSETQ. The CDR3 consists of 13 residues. CDR3 sequence: CASSVGTGNTIYF. The CDR3 DNA sequence: TGCGCCAGCAGCGTCGGGACTGGAAACACCATATATTTT.

The chain couples TRBV7-9 to TRBJ2-5; D may be TRBD2 (7 bases). This CDR3 has 14 residues. Trimming shortened V by 5 bases and J by 4 bases, and 14 bases separated the two germline ends. The germline CDR1 and CDR2 sequences are SEHNR and FQNEAQ (reference sequence). The CDR3 bases are TGTGCCAGCAGCCCAAGGGGGGAGGGAGAGACCCAGTACTTC. The encoded protein is CASSPRGEGETQYF.

V usage is TRBV18 and J usage is TRBJ2-5; TRBD2 matches at 7 bases. Unmatched junction bases numbered 12, after V lost 3 bases and J lost 2 bases. Looked up from germline, CDR1 is KGHSH and CDR2 is LQKENI. CDR3 length equals 17 residues. The CDR3 is CASSPIVSGTSQETQYF. CDR3 nucleotide sequence: TGTGCCAGCTCACCGATCGTCAGCGGGACCTCTCAAGAGACCCAGTACTTC.

V and J are TRBV28 and TRBJ2-2; D remains unclear. The CDR3 consists of 13 residues. Trimming left V 2 bases short and J 3 bases short, with 4 bases between. CDR1 and CDR2 from the germline V gene are MDHEN and SYDVKM. The DNA of the CDR3 is TGTGCCAGCAGTTTAACAGACACCGGGGAGCTGTTTTTT. This gives the protein CASSLTDTGELFF.

The chain employs TRBV10-3 and TRBJ2-7, with D perhaps TRBD1 (6 bases). Germline V gene sequence: CDR1 ENHRY, CDR2 SYGVKD. The V and J ends lost 4 bases and 2 bases respectively, with 15 bases between them. This CDR3 has 15 amino acids. CDR3 amino acids: CAISVGTGQPYEQYF. The CDR3, as DNA: TGTGCCATCAGTGTCGGAACCGGACAGCCCTACGAGCAGTACTTC.

The chain carries TRBV5-1 and TRBJ2-5; possible D gene TRBD2, 6 bases. The CDR3 runs 12 residues. Germline values: CDR1 SGHRS, CDR2 YFSETQ. V dropped 3 bases and J dropped 7 bases, with 10 bases sitting between them. CDR3: CASSSLGGTQYF. The CDR3 DNA reads as TGCGCCAGCAGCTCCCTGGGGGGGACCCAGTACTTC.

In DNA form, the CDR3 reads TGTGCCAGCTCACCGACAGGGCTATATCAGCCCCAGCATTTT. The encoded protein is CASSPTGLYQPQHF. The gene calls are TRBV18 and TRBJ1-5; 7 bases align to TRBD1. Trimming removed 3 bases from V and 5 bases from J; junction bases left unmatched: 4. There are 14 residues in the CDR3. CDR1 is KGHSH and CDR2 is LQKENI in the germline V gene. Drawing the rest from reference TRBV18 and TRBJ1-5, the complete variable domain is NAGVMQNPRHLVRRRGQEARLRCSPMKGHSHVYWYRQLPEEGLKFMVYLQKENIIDESGMPKERFSAEFPKEGPSILRIQQVVRGDSAAYFCASSPTGLYQPQHFGDGTRLSIL.

The chain uses TRBV3-1 (or the pseudogene TRBV3-2) and TRBJ2-1, with 7 bases matching TRBD2. After removal of 1 base from V and 4 bases from J, the junction contained 13 bases not matched to a gene. The CDR3 extends over 18 amino acids. Germline V gene lookup returns CDR1 LGHDT and CDR2 YNNKEL (reference sequence). Here the CDR3 reads CASSQAGAGREAYNEQFF. Written as DNA, the CDR3 is TGTGCCAGCAGCCAAGCCGGAGCGGGGAGGGAGGCTTACAATGAGCAGTTCTTC.

The chain recombines TRBV7-3 with TRBJ1-2; 8 nucleotides match TRBD1. This CDR3 contains 15 residues. The V and J ends lost 5 bases and 3 bases, in that order; junction bases with no gene match: 8. CDR1 and CDR2 (germline): SGHTA, FQGTGA. Here the CDR3 reads CASSPGQGLDYGYTF. In DNA, the CDR3 is TGTGCCAGCAGCCCTGGACAGGGCTTAGACTATGGCTACACCTTC.

The rearrangement joins TRBV6-7 to TRBJ1-4; D ambiguous. TRBV6-7 is filed as an ORF, its function uncertain. The CDR3 consists of 17 residues. Trimming pared 4 bases from V and 0 bases from J, leaving 15 bases between. The CDR3 DNA is TGTGCCAGCAGTTTGCGAGCAGGCAACGCAACTAATGAAAAACTGTTTTTT. Its translation is CASSLRAGNATNEKLFF.

This clone was counted once. This chain connects TRBV7-3 to TRBJ1-2; D possibly corresponds to TRBD1 (6 bases). Germline CDR1 reads SGHTA; CDR2 reads FQGTGA. This CDR3 is 20 amino acids long. The germline V and J ends were trimmed by 5 bases and 0 bases, with 28 bases remaining between them. CDR3 residues: CASSPGPPRGYAQANYGYTF. CDR3 DNA: TGTGCCAGCAGCCCAGGCCCGCCCAGGGGATATGCTCAAGCTAACTATGGCTACACCTTC.

The table lists this clone with a count of one. V is TRBV7-2 and J is TRBJ2-3, with a tentative D call TRBD1 (6 bases). The V gene lost 4 bases and the J gene lost 2 bases, with 10 bases spanning the gap. The CDR3 has 14 residues. Germline CDR1 and CDR2: SGHTA and FQGNSA. CDR3 protein: CASSSGQTTDTQYF. The CDR3 DNA reads as TGTGCCAGCAGCTCAGGACAGACCACAGATACGCAGTATTTT.

The J gene is TRBJ2-3, the V gene TRBV5-1; D remains ambiguous. This CDR3 has 15 residues. CDR1 and CDR2 (germline): SGHRS, YFSETQ. The V gene lost 6 bases and the J gene lost 0 bases, with 14 bases spanning the gap. Here the CDR3 DNA reads TGCGCCAGCAACCAAAATGACGGGAGCACAGATACGCAGTATTTT. Protein product: CASNQNDGSTDTQYF.

The chain uses TRBV4-1 and TRBJ2-1; 8 bases map to TRBD2. The CDR3 spans 14 residues. V trimming: 6 bases; J trimming: 10 bases; junction bases outside the gene matches: 11. Germline loops: CDR1 MGHRA, CDR2 YSYEKL. CDR3 sequence reads: CASSVGLVGAEQFF. The CDR3 region has the DNA TGCGCCAGCAGTGTGGGACTAGTGGGCGCGGAGCAGTTCTTC.

The CDR3 loop reads CASSSSVEQFF. In DNA form, the CDR3 reads TGTGCCAGTAGTAGTAGCGTGGAGCAGTTCTTC. The chain has TRBV19 and TRBJ2-1; a weak D match, TRBD2 (5 bases). Per the germline V gene, CDR1 is LNHDA and CDR2 is SQIVND (reference sequence). The germline V and J ends were trimmed by 4 bases and 10 bases, with 8 bases remaining between them. The CDR3 is 11 amino acids.

This chain uses TRBV2 with TRBJ1-4, with D perhaps matching TRBD1 (5 bases). V lost 5 bases and J lost 8, with 15 bases in between. Germline CDR1 SNHLY, CDR2 FYNNEI. This CDR3 contains 14 residues. Here the CDR3 reads CASSLRERGEKLFF. The CDR3 DNA reads TGTGCCAGCAGTCTCAGGGAAAGGGGCGAAAAACTGTTTTTT.

The rearrangement uses TRBV5-1 and TRBJ2-5, with TRBD2 identical over 7 bases. The CDR3 contains 15 residues. The J segment lost 3 bases and the V segment lost 4 bases, leaving 9 bases of the junction unmatched. The germline CDR1 and CDR2 sequences are SGHRS and YFSETQ. CDR3 region: CASSAGVGTEETQYF. Written as DNA, the CDR3 is TGCGCCAGCAGCGCGGGGGTGGGAACGGAAGAGACCCAGTACTTC. Complete variable domain (other parts from reference TRBV5-1 and TRBJ2-5): KAGVTQTPRYLIKTRGQQVTLSCSPISGHRSVSWYQQTPGQGLQFLFEYFSETQRNKGNFPGRFSGRQFSNSRSEMNVSTLELGDSALYLCASSAGVGTEETQYFGPGTRLLVL.

V gene TRBV9 combines with J gene TRBJ2-1; D is undetermined. There are 11 residues in the CDR3. CDR1 and CDR2 (germline): SGDLS, YYNGEE. Deletions cut 3 bases from V and 7 bases from J, with 5 bases between. The chain's CDR3 is CASSALNEQFF. DNA for the CDR3: TGTGCCAGCAGCGCCCTAAATGAGCAGTTCTTC.

J is TRBJ1-6 and V is TRBV11-2; tentatively, D is TRBD1 (5 bases). CDR1 SGHAT and CDR2 FQNNGV come from the germline V gene. The V and J ends lost 4 bases and 10 bases respectively, with 14 bases between them. The CDR3 runs to 14 residues. The DNA for the CDR3 is TGTGCCAGCAGCTGGGATGGGGGGGGATCACCCCTCCACTTT. This sequence encodes CASSWDGGGSPLHF.

This sequence joins TRBV2 and TRBJ2-7; weak D call: TRBD2 (7 bases). CDR1 is SNHLY, CDR2 FYNNEI, per germline. Trimming cost V 7 bases and J 5 bases, with 12 bases left between them. The CDR3 contains 12 residues. The CDR3 nucleotides read TGTGCCAGCACATTAGGGGGGGACGAGCAGTACTTC. Translation: CASTLGGDEQYF.

The CDR3 DNA is TGTGCCAGCAGCTGGGGGGTTAACTATGGCTACACCTTC. It codes for CASSWGVNYGYTF. The chain employs TRBV12-3 or TRBV12-4 and TRBJ1-2, with D possibly TRBD1 on 5 matching bases. The CDR3 consists of 13 residues. Trimming pared 6 bases from V and 1 base from J, leaving 9 bases between.

The chain combines TRBV5-8 with TRBJ2-3, with TRBD2 identical over 13 bases. The length of the CDR3 is 19 residues. Germline-derived CDR1 and CDR2 are SGHTS and YDEGEE. Unmatched junction bases numbered 8, after V lost 0 bases and J lost 1 base. In DNA form, the CDR3 reads TGTGCCAGCAGCTTGGAGATACTAGCGGGAGGGCCGGGCACAGATACGCAGTATTTT. This codes for CASSLEILAGGPGTDTQYF.

The gene calls are TRBV7-2 and TRBJ2-1; 7 bases map to TRBD2. This CDR3 is 15 amino acids long. Germline CDR1 SGHTA, CDR2 FQGNSA. Trimming at V came to 0 bases and at J to 8 bases, leaving 7 bases not matched to a gene. CDR3 coding DNA: TGTGCCAGCAGCTTAGCGCAAGGACTAGGTTATGAGCAGTTCTTC. Translation gives CASSLAQGLGYEQFF.

About this clone itself: The sample contains more than one DNA sequence encoding this CDR3. This chain uses TRBV7-8 with TRBJ1-1, with 8 bases that match TRBD1. The CDR3 runs to 15 residues. J lost 0 bases, V lost 5 bases, and 5 bases had no gene match. The germline CDR1 and CDR2 sequences are SGHVS and FQNEAQ. DNA of the CDR3: TGTGCCAGCAGCCCGCGACAGGGGTTGAACACTGAAGCTTTCTTT. It specifies CASSPRQGLNTEAFF.

This sequence joins TRBV6-5 and TRBJ1-5, with D maybe TRBD1 (6 bases). CDR3 size: 15 residues. V was trimmed by 6 bases and J by 6 bases, leaving 18 bases between them. CDR1 and CDR2 from the germline V gene are MNHEY and SVGAGI. This CDR3 is CASSKQGVGGQPQHF. The CDR3 DNA reads as TGTGCCAGCAGCAAACAGGGCGTTGGGGGTCAGCCCCAGCATTTT.